The 14 T cell receptor beta chains in this list originate from one sample, sequenced in a study of T cells in Graves' hyperthyroidism and ophthalmopathy. RNA transcripts gave rise to amplified TCR beta CDR3 regions. The study used the HTBI primer set for a first-round RT-PCR of the TCR CDR3. A single record per CDR3 protein comes from TCRdb applying MiXCR to the multiplex PCR reads. The sample lists under 350,000 distinct CDR3 sequences, about 20% occurring once. Specimen: blood. Receptors were obtained from a woman aged 45-60 years with Graves' hyperthyroidism.

This clonotype was counted between two and nine times. The CDR3, as DNA: TGCGCCAGCAGCCAAGGCTGGGTAGGCGGCACAGATACGCAGTATTTT. Its translation: CASSQGWVGGTDTQYF. The V call is TRBV4-1, the J call TRBJ2-3, with D unresolved. V was pared by 1 base and J by 1 base, with 12 bases between. The germline gives CDR1 MGHRA, CDR2 YSYEKL. The CDR3 has 16 residues.

Remarks on this clonotype: One end of the junction is discordant with germline, which a read error may explain. The V and J genes are TRBV7-9 and TRBJ2-3; TRBD1 aligns across 8 bases. CDR1 is SEHNR and CDR2 is FQNEAQ in the germline V gene (reference sequence). The CDR3 spans 16 residues. As DNA, the CDR3 is TGTGCCATCAGCCACTTAGGAGGACAGGGCACGGATACGCAGTATTTT. Translation gives CAISHLGGQGTDTQYF.

V is TRBV3-1 and J is TRBJ2-5; D is tentatively TRBD1 or TRBD2 (5 bases each). V was pared by 2 bases and J by 2 bases, with 9 bases between. This CDR3 has 14 amino acids. Per germline, CDR1 LGHDT and CDR2 YNNKEL (reference sequence). CDR3 region: CASSQSGPQETQYF. In nucleotides, the CDR3 is TGTGCCAGCAGCCAATCGGGACCTCAAGAGACCCAGTACTTC.

This clonotype was found many times. V gene TRBV10-3 combines with J gene TRBJ2-7, with 8 bases lining up with TRBD1. Per germline, CDR1 ENHRY and CDR2 SYGVKD. With 2 bases clipped from V and 3 bases from J, the junction kept 3 bases outside the gene matches. The CDR3 has 14 residues. The CDR3 DNA reads as TGTGCCATCAGTGAGGGACAGGGAAGCTACGAGCAGTACTTC. It encodes CAISEGQGSYEQYF.

Here the CDR3 DNA reads TGTGCCAGCAGCTTAGATCTGGGCGGCCAGACCGCCAGGTATGGCTACACCTTC. The encoded protein is CASSLDLGGQTARYGYTF. The genes are TRBV13 and TRBJ1-2, with no clear D. The V gene's germline CDR1 is PRHDT and CDR2 FYEKMQ (reference sequence). CDR3 size: 18 residues. The V end lost 1 base, the J end lost 5 bases, and 23 bases lay between the germline ends. Using reference TRBV13 and TRBJ1-2 for the parts outside the CDR3, the full variable domain is AAGVIQSPRHLIKEKRETATLKCYPIPRHDTVYWYQQGPGQDPQFLISFYEKMQSDKGSIPDRFSAQQFSDYHSELNMSSLELGDSALYFCASSLDLGGQTARYGYTFGSGTRLTVV.

This clonotype was observed many times. V gene TRBV7-3 combines with J gene TRBJ2-1, with no clear D. CDR3 length equals 16 residues. Per germline, CDR1 SGHTA and CDR2 FQGTGA. Trimming stripped 0 bases from V and 0 bases from J, with 9 bases between. The CDR3 DNA follows: TGTGCCAGCAGCTTAACGTATGCGGACTCCTACAATGAGCAGTTCTTC. Its protein product is CASSLTYADSYNEQFF.

This sequence joins TRBV19 and TRBJ2-5; D not resolved. Germline V gives CDR1 LNHDA, CDR2 SQIVND (reference sequence). Trimming took 6 bases from V and 5 from J, leaving 10 bases between them. The CDR3 sequence is 12 residues long. The CDR3 loop reads CASSPEEETQYF. The CDR3 DNA sequence: TGTGCCAGTAGCCCAGAGGAGGAGACCCAGTACTTC.

The table lists this clonotype with a few counts. The chain combines TRBV5-1 with TRBJ2-7; no clear D. This CDR3 comprises 13 residues. V was trimmed by 0 bases and J by 5 bases, leaving 9 bases between them. The germline V gene encodes CDR1 SGHRS and CDR2 YFSETQ. This CDR3 is CASSLVGRDEQYF. CDR3 coding DNA: TGCGCCAGCAGCTTGGTAGGCCGTGACGAGCAGTACTTC.

This clonotype was observed a handful of times. V gene TRBV7-2 combines with J gene TRBJ2-5; unclear D gene. Looked up from germline, CDR1 is SGHTA and CDR2 is FQGNSA. This CDR3 spans 15 amino acids. V lost 0 bases to trimming and J lost 6 bases, with 14 bases between them. The CDR3 nucleotides read TGTGCCAGCAGCTTAGCAAATGCTGGCGAGCAGACCCAGTACTTC. This encodes CASSLANAGEQTQYF. The whole variable domain, remainder taken from reference TRBV7-2 and TRBJ2-5, is GAGVSQSPSNKVTEKGKDVELRCDPISGHTALYWYRQSLGQGLEFLIYFQGNSAPDKSGLPSDRFSAERTGGSVSTLTIQRTQQEDSAVYLCASSLANAGEQTQYFGPGTRLLVL.

This clonotype was observed many times. This rearrangement joins TRBV7-6 to TRBJ2-3; D might be TRBD2 (6 bases). CDR3 size: 14 residues. Germline V CDR1 and CDR2: SGHVS, FNYEAQ. V dropped 1 base and J dropped 6 bases, with 11 bases sitting between them. The CDR3 here is CASSLELAMDTQYF. In DNA form, the CDR3 reads TGTGCCAGCAGCTTAGAACTAGCAATGGATACGCAGTATTTT.

There are a few counts of this clonotype. V usage is TRBV6-2 or TRBV6-3 and J usage is TRBJ2-3; TRBD2 aligns across 9 bases. The length of the CDR3 is 15 residues. V gave up 6 bases and J gave up 1 base; unmatched junction bases: 5. Germline CDR1 MNHEY, CDR2 SVGEGT. CDR3 bases: TGTGCCAGCAGGCCCCGGACTAGCGGCACAGATACGCAGTATTTT. Its protein product is CASRPRTSGTDTQYF.

This clonotype turned up a few times. The chain has TRBV6-1 and TRBJ1-4; D uncertain. V was shortened by 8 bases and J by 2 bases, with 15 bases between the two germline ends. CDR3 length equals 15 residues. Looked up from germline, CDR1 is MNHNS and CDR2 is SASEGT. The CDR3 sequence: CASGGRQTTNEKLFF. CDR3 bases: TGTGCCAGCGGAGGACGGCAGACTACTAATGAAAAACTGTTTTTT.

Here the CDR3 DNA reads TGTGCCAGCAGTTACCGAGGACAGGGGGCGCATTACGGAGACTACGAGCAGTACTTC. This encodes CASSYRGQGAHYGDYEQYF. The gene calls are TRBV6-2 or TRBV6-3 and TRBJ2-7; 11 bases align to TRBD1. V was pared by 2 bases and J by 3 bases, with 15 bases of the junction left unmatched. The germline V gene has CDR1 MNHEY and CDR2 SVGEGT. This CDR3 has 19 residues.

About this clonotype: A single base separates this from a much larger clone, so it may be a read error. The V and J genes are TRBV3-1 and TRBJ2-2; 8 bases match TRBD1. The CDR3 is made up of 15 amino acids. From germline, CDR1 is LGHDT and CDR2 YNNKEL (reference sequence). V trimming: 4 bases; J trimming: 7 bases; junction bases outside the gene matches: 8. For the CDR3, the DNA is TGTGCCAGCAGCCGAGAGACAGGGGACGTCGGGGAGCTGTTTTTT. Translated, it gives CASSRETGDVGELFF.